The clone carrying this TCR beta chain was recorded once. Its antigen remains unidentified. Healthy Caucasians were all of the donors. The sample belongs to a study of identical twins. V gave up 8 bases and J gave up 4 bases, with 12 bases separating them. CDR3 length: 12 residues. The V gene's germline CDR1 is MNHEY and CDR2 SMNVEV (reference sequence). TCRdb ran MiXCR on the 5' RACE reads and lists one entry per CDR3 protein. The sample includes about 200,000 distinct CDR3 sequences, 6.5% of them seen just once. General study findings and limits: Recombination models fit unrelated individuals' TCR alpha sharing but underestimated twins'.

This sample was also put to use in a study of T cells expressing NK-cell markers. This second report adds: The CD3+CD56-NKG2C+ fraction was also led by these clonotypes in a few donors.

The sequenced sample consisted of CD8+ T cells sorted from blood. The chain is built from TRBV27 and TRBJ2-7; D remains unclear. The receptor was derived from a young woman in good health. CDR3 coding DNA: TGTGCCAGCGGGTCTGGCTTATACGAGCAGTACTTC. It yields the protein CASGSGLYEQYF.